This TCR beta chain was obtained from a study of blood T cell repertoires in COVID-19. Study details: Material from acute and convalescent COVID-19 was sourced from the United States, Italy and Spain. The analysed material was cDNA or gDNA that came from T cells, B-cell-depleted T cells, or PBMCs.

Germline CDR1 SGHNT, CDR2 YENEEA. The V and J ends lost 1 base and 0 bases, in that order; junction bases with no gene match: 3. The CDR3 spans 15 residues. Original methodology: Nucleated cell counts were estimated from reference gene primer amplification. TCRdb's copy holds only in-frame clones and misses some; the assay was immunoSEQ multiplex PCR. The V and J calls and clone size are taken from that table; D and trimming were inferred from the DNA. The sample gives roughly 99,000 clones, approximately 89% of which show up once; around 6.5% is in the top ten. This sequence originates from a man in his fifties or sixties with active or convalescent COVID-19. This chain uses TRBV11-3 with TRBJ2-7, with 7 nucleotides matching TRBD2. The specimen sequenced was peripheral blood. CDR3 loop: CASSLAGGPSYEQYF. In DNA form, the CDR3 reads TGTGCCAGCAGCTTAGCGGGAGGTCCCTCCTACGAGCAGTACTTC.